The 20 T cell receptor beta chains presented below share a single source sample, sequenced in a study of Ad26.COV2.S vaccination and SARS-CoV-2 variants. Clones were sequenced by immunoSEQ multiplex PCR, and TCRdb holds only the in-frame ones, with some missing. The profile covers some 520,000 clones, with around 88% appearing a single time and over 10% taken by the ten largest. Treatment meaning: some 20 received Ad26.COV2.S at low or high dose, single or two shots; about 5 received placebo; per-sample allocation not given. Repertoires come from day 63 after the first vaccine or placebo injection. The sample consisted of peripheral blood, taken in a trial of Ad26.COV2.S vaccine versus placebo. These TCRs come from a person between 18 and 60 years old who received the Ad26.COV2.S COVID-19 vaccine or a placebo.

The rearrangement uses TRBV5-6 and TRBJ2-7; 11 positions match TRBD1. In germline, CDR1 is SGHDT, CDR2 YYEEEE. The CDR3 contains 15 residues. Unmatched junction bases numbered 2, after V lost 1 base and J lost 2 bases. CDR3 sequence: CASSLLGQGAYEQYF. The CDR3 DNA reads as TGTGCCAGCAGCTTGTTGGGACAGGGGGCCTACGAGCAGTACTTC.

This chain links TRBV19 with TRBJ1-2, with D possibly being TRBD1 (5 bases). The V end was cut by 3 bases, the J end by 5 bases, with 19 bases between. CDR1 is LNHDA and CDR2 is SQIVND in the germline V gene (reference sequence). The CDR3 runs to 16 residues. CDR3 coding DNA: TGTGCCAGTAGTATCCCGAGTCGACAGTCTCGATATGGCTACACCTTC. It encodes CASSIPSRQSRYGYTF.

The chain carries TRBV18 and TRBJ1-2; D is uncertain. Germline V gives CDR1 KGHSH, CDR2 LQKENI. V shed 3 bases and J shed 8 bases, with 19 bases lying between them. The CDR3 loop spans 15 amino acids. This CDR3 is CASSPKGAGGDGYTF. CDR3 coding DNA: TGTGCCAGCTCACCGAAGGGTGCAGGAGGAGACGGCTACACCTTC.

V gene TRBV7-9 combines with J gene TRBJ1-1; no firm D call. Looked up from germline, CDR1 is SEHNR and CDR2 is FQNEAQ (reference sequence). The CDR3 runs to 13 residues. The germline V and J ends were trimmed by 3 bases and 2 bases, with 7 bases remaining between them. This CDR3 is CASSLPSNTEAFF. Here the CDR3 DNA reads TGTGCCAGCAGCTTGCCTTCTAACACTGAAGCTTTCTTT.

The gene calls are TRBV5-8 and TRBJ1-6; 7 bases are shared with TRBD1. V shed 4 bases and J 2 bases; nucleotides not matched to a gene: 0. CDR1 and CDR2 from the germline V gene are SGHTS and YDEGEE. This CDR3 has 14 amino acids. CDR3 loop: CASSGTAYNSPLHF. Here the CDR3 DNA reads TGTGCCAGCAGCGGGACAGCCTATAATTCACCCCTCCACTTT.

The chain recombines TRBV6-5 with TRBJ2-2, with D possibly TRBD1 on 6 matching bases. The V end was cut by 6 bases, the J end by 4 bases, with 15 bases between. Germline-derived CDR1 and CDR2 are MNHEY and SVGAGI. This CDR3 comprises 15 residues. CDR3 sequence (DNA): TGTGCCAGCAGGCCTTGGACAGAAATCACCGGGGAGCTGTTTTTT. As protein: CASRPWTEITGELFF.

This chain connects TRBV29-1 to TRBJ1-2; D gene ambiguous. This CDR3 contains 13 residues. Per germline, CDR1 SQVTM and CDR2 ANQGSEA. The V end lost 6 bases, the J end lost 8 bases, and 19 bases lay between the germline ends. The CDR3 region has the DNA TGCAGCGTCGTCCCGGACGGTCTCCAGGGCTACACCTTC. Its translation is CSVVPDGLQGYTF.

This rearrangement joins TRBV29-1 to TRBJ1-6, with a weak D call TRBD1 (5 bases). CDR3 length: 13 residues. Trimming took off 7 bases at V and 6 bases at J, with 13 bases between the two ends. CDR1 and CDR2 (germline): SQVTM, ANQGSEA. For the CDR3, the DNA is TGCAGCGCGTCTGAGGGGAGTAATTCACCCCTCCACTTT. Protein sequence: CSASEGSNSPLHF. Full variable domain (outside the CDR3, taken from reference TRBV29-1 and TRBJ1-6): SAVISQKPSRDICQRGTSLTIQCQVDSQVTMMFWYRQQPGQSLTLIATANQGSEATYESGFVIDKFPISRPNLTFSTLTVSNMSPEDSSIYLCSASEGSNSPLHFGNGTRLTVT.

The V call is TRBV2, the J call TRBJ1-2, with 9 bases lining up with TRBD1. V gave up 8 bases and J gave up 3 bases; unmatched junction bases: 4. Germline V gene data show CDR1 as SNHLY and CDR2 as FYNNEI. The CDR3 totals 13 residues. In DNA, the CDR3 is TGTGCCAGCCAGGGACAGGGAGACTATGGCTACACCTTC. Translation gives CASQGQGDYGYTF.

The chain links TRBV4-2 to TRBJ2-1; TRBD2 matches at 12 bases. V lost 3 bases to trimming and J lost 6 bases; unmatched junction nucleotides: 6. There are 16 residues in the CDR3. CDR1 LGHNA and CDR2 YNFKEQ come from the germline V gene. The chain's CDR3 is CASSQRLAGVRNEQFF. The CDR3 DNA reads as TGTGCCAGCAGCCAGCGACTAGCGGGAGTTCGCAATGAGCAGTTCTTC.

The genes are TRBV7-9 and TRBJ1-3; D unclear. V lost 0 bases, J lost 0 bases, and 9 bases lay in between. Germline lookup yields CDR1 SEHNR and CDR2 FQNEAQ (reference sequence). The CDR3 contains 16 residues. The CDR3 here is CASSLAKSGSGNTIYF. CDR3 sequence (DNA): TGTGCCAGCAGCTTAGCAAAATCGGGCTCTGGAAACACCATATATTTT.

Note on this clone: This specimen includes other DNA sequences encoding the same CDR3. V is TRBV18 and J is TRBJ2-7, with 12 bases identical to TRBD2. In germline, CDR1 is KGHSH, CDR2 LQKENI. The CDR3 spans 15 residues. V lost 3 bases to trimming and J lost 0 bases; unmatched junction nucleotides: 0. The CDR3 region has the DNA TGTGCCAGCTCACCGGGACTAGCGGGCTCCTACGAGCAGTACTTC. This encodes CASSPGLAGSYEQYF.

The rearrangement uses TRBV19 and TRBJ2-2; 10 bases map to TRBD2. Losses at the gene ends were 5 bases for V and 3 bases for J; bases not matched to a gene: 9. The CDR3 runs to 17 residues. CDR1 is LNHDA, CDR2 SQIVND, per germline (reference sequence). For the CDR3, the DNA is TGTGCCAGTAGTTCTAGCGGGAGAGGAAGGGACACCGGGGAGCTGTTTTTT. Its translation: CASSSSGRGRDTGELFF.

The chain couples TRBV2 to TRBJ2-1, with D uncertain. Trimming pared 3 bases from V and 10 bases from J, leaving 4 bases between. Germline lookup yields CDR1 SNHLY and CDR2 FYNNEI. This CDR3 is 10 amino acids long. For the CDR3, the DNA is TGTGCCAGCAGTGATGGGGAGCAGTTCTTC. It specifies CASSDGEQFF.

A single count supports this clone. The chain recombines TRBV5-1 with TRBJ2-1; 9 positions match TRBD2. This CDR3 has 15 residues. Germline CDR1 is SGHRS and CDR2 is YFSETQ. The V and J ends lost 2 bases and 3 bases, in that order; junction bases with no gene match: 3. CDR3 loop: CASSLGTSSYNEQFF. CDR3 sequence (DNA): TGCGCCAGCAGCTTAGGGACTAGCAGCTACAATGAGCAGTTCTTC.

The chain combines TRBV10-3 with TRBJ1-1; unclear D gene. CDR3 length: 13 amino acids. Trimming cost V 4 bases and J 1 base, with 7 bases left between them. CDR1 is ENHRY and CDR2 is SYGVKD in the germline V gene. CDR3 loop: CAISVISNTEAFF. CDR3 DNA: TGTGCCATCAGTGTAATCTCGAACACTGAAGCTTTCTTT.

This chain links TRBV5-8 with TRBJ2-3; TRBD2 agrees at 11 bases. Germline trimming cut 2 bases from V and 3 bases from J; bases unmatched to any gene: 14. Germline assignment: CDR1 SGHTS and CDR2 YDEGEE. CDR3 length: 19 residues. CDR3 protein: CASSLISLTSGSATDTQYF. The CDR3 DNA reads TGTGCCAGCAGCTTAATCTCCCTAACTAGCGGGAGTGCGACAGATACGCAGTATTTT.

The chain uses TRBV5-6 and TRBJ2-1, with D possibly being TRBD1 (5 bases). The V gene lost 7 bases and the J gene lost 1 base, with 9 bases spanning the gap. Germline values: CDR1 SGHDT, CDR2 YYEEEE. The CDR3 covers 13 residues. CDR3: CASSQASYNEQFF. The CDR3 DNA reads TGTGCCAGCTCACAGGCTTCCTACAATGAGCAGTTCTTC.

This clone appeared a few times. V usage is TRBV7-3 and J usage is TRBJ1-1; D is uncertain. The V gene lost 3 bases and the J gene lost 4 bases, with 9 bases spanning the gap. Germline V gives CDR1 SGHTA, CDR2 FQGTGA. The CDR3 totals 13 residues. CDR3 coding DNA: TGTGCCAGCAGCTTGACCCGGGGCACTGAAGCTTTCTTT. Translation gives CASSLTRGTEAFF. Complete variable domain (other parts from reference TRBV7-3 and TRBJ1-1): GAGVSQTPSNKVTEKGKYVELRCDPISGHTALYWYRQSLGQGPEFLIYFQGTGAADDSGLPNDRFFAVRPEGSVSTLKIQRTERGDSAVYLCASSLTRGTEAFFGQGTRLTVV.

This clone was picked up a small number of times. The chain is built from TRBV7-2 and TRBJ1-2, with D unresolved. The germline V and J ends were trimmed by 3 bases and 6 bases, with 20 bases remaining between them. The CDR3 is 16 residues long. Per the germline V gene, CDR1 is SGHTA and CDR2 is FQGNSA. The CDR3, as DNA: TGTGCCAGCAGCTTGGACGCCCATTATTCCTCCCATGGCTACACCTTC. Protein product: CASSLDAHYSSHGYTF.